This T cell receptor beta chain was sequenced in a study of long-term antiretroviral therapy in people with HIV. General study findings and limits: Increased diversity was seen after ART, yet it remained lower than in transplant donor controls.

This clone was recorded a few times. The antigen is undetermined. immunoSEQ v3.0 was run at survey level. Assay: immunoSEQ multiplex PCR; the TCRdb copy retains only in-frame clones and omits some. The profile covers 30,000 to 35,000 clones, with 65% to 85% appearing a single time and about 3.5% taken by the ten largest. Germline loops: CDR1 SGHRS, CDR2 YFSETQ. J gave up 5 bases and V 1 base, and 9 bases lay outside the gene matches. This CDR3 is 16 amino acids long. The origin of this receptor is a man aged 50-60 years with HIV. The sample consisted of unsorted PBMCs, taken 3 years after starting antiretroviral therapy. The chain carries TRBV5-1 and TRBJ2-7, with 10 bases lining up with TRBD2. CDR3 region: CASSLISGRALNEQYF. The CDR3 DNA reads as TGCGCCAGCAGCTTGATCAGCGGGAGGGCCTTGAACGAGCAGTACTTC. Supplemented by reference TRBV5-1 and TRBJ2-7, the full variable domain reads KAGVTQTPRYLIKTRGQQVTLSCSPISGHRSVSWYQQTPGQGLQFLFEYFSETQRNKGNFPGRFSGRQFSNSRSEMNVSTLELGDSALYLCASSLISGRALNEQYFGPGTRLTVT.